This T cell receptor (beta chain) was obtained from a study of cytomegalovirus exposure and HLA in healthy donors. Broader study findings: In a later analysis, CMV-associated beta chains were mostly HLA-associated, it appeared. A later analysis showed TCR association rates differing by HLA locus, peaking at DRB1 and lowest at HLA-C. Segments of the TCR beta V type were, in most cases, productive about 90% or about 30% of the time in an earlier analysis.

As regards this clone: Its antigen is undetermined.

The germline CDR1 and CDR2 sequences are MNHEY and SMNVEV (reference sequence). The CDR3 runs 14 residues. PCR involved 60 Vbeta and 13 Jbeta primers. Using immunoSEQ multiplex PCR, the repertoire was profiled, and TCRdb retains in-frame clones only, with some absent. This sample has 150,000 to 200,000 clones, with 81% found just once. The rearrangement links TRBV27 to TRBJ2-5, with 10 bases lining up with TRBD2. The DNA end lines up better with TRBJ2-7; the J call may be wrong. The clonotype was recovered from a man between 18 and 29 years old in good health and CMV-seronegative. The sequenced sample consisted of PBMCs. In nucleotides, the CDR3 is TGTGCCAGCAGTTTAGGGCTAGCGGGAGACGAGCAGTACTTC. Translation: CASSLGLAGDEQYF.